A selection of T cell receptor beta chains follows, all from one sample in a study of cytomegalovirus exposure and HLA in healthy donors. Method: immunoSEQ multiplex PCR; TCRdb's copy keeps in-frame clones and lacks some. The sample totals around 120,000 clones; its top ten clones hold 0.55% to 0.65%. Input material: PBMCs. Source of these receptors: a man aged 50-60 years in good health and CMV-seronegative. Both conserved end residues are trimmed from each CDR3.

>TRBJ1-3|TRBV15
ATSRGGQLSGNTIY
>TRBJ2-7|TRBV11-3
ASTTRTGDSYEQY
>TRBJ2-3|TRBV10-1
ASSLGHPSTDTQY
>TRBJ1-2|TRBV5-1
ASSWDRVGYT
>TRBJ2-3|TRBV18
ASSPQSTDTQY
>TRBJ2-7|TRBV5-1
ASSRSGVRSHEQY
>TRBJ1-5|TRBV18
ASSPSGVGQPQH
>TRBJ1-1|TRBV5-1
ASSSTYRVRDTEAF
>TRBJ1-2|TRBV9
ASIHNRQGAGGERYGYT
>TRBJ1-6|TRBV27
ASSLYVPLTGSVESPLH
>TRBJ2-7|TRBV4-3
ASSQGAGLGLEQY
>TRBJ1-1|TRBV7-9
ASSLRPTGGNTEAF
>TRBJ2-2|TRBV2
ASSQPGLAGGQNTGELF
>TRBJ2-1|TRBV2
ASSIRTSGRGNEQF
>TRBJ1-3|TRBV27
ASSLGPSGNTIY
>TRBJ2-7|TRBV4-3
ASSQRLAGAHEQY
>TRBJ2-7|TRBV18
ASSPGQLYEQY
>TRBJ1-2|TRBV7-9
ASSLETDYGYT
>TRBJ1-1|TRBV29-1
SVARGGMNTEAF
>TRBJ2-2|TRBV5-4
ASSPEFTGELF
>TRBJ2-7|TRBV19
ASSRDRGYEQY
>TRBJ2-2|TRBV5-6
ASSSLDREDTGELF
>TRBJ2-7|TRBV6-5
ASSQRTSGGYEQY
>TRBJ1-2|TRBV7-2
ASSLESQGSGYT
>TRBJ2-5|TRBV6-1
ASNKFRETQY
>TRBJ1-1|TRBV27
ASSGRQGIGTEAF
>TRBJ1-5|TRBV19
ASSPSPGTGDLH